This is a list of T cell receptor beta chains from one sample in a study of blood T cells in healthy people across ages. TCRdb recomputed calls from the 5' RACE reads with MiXCR, one row per CDR3 protein. The sample records about 1.4 million distinct CDR3 sequences, roughly 60% being singletons. Sequenced: blood. Receptor source: a man younger than 35 in good health. Both conserved end residues are part of each CDR3. The D gene is left open where the match is weak. Clone size is not always given. Where it is, it says once, few, many or a class for expanded clones.

J,D,size,V,DNA,CDR3
TRBJ2-1,TRBD1,NA,TRBV4-2,TGTGCCAGCAGCCAACAGGGGGCGGATGAGCAGTTCTTC,CASSQQGADEQFF
TRBJ2-7,NA,NA,TRBV29-1,TGCAGCGTTTTTACCCACGAGCAGTACTTC,CSVFTHEQYF
TRBJ2-1,TRBD1,NA,TRBV7-9,TGTGCCAGCAGCTTACCGCCCCAGGGACAGTACAATGAGCAGTTCTTC,CASSLPPQGQYNEQFF
TRBJ1-4,NA,NA,TRBV11-2,TGTGCCAGCAGCTCGGGATATTTTAATGAAAAACTGTTTTTT,CASSSGYFNEKLFF
TRBJ2-1,TRBD1,NA,TRBV20-1,TGCAGTGCTAGGGGAGACAGGGGATCCGGGGTTGAGCAGTTCTTC,CSARGDRGSGVEQFF
TRBJ1-6,NA,NA,TRBV13,TGTGCCAGCAGCTCCCAAAATGCACCCCTCCACTTT,CASSSQNAPLHF
TRBJ2-7,NA,NA,TRBV12-5,TGTGCTAGTGCCCAGACCCCCAACGAGCAGTACTTC,CASAQTPNEQYF
TRBJ2-1,TRBD2,many,TRBV20-1,TGCAGTGCTACACTAGCGGCCTCCTACAATGAGCAGTTCTTC,CSATLAASYNEQFF
TRBJ2-2,NA,NA,TRBV4-1,TGCGCCAGCAGCCAGAGAAGTGAGCTGTTTTTT,CASSQRSELFF
TRBJ2-5,NA,NA,TRBV20-1,TGCAGTGCTAGAGGGGACGGAGCCCAAGAGACCCAGTACTTC,CSARGDGAQETQYF
TRBJ1-4,NA,once,TRBV20-1,TGCAGTGCCCCTCCGGGGCCAACTAATGAAAAACTGTTTTTT,CSAPPGPTNEKLFF
TRBJ2-1,TRBD2,NA,TRBV5-5,TGTGCCAGCAGCCCGTCCGGGACTAGCGGAACCAGCTCCTACAATGAGCAGTTCTTC,CASSPSGTSGTSSYNEQFF
TRBJ2-3,TRBD2,NA,TRBV12-3/TRBV12-4,TGTGCCAGCAGTTTCGTGGCGGGAGGAGTAACAGATACGCAGTATTTT,CASSFVAGGVTDTQYF
TRBJ2-4,NA,NA,TRBV4-1,TGCGCCAGCAGCAACCCGGCAGTAGAGGCCAAAAACATTCAGTACTTC,CASSNPAVEAKNIQYF
TRBJ2-1,NA,NA,TRBV7-8,TGTGCCAGCAGCTCACAAGCAGGAGGTGAGTTCTTC,CASSSQAGGEFF
TRBJ2-1,NA,few,TRBV27,TGTGCCAGCAGTTTATCCGGTCACAATGAGCAGTTCTTC,CASSLSGHNEQFF
TRBJ2-1,TRBD2,NA,TRBV3-1,TGTGCCAGCAGCCAAGGTAGCGGGTTTTCCTGCAATGAGCAGTTCTTC,CASSQGSGFSCNEQFF
TRBJ1-2,TRBD1,NA,TRBV2,TGTGCCAGCAAACCCGGGACAGCTAATGGCTACACCTTC,CASKPGTANGYTF
TRBJ2-5,TRBD2,NA,TRBV20-1,TGCAGTGCGAGACTAGCCCAAGAGACCCAGTACTTC,CSARLAQETQYF
TRBJ2-5,NA,NA,TRBV4-1,TGCGCCAGCAGCCAGGGGTTGAGCTACGGGCAGTACTTC,CASSQGLSYGQYF
TRBJ2-1,TRBD2,NA,TRBV20-1,TGCAGTGCTGCCGTGACTAGCGGGATCTACAATGAGCAGTTCTTC,CSAAVTSGIYNEQFF
TRBJ2-7,TRBD1,few,TRBV20-1,TGCAGTGCTTCTCCGGGGACAGAGACCTCCTACGAGCAGTACTTC,CSASPGTETSYEQYF
TRBJ2-1,NA,few,TRBV11-1,TGTGCCAGCAGCTTAGGCTCAGGGAGGAATGAGCAGTTCTTC,CASSLGSGRNEQFF
TRBJ1-2,NA,NA,TRBV4-1,TGCGCCAGCAGCCCGCTCCTGGATGATCATCTGTATGGCTACACCTTC,CASSPLLDDHLYGYTF
TRBJ2-3,TRBD2,NA,TRBV3-1,TGTGCCAGCACGGGGCCACTAGCGGCAGATACGCAGTATTTT,CASTGPLAADTQYF
TRBJ1-5,TRBD1,once,TRBV12-3/TRBV12-4,TGTGCCAGCAGTGGGACAGTACGGGGAGGTCAGCCCCAGCATTTT,CASSGTVRGGQPQHF
TRBJ2-3,TRBD2,NA,TRBV6-4,TGTGCCAGCAGTGTGCGACTAGCGGCCACAGATACGCAGTATTTT,CASSVRLAATDTQYF
TRBJ2-7,TRBD1,few,TRBV7-9,TGTGCCAGCAGCTCCATGGCCGGGACAGGATACTACGAGCAGTACTTC,CASSSMAGTGYYEQYF
TRBJ2-7,NA,NA,TRBV25-1,TGTGCCAGCAGTGACCTCAGGGGGGAGGGCAAATACGAGCAGTACTTC,CASSDLRGEGKYEQYF
TRBJ2-3,TRBD2,few,TRBV2,TGTGCCAGCAGTTCTCGGGGACTAGCGGATTTCACAGATACGCAGTATTTT,CASSSRGLADFTDTQYF
TRBJ2-5,NA,NA,TRBV12-3/TRBV12-4,TGTGCCAGCAGTTTAGAGAACAGCCAAGAGACCCAGTACTTC,CASSLENSQETQYF
TRBJ2-7,NA,few,TRBV7-2,TGTGCCAGCAGTTTAGCTGCTCTCTACGAGCAGTACTTC,CASSLAALYEQYF
TRBJ2-7,NA,NA,TRBV5-1,TGCGCCAGCAGCTTTTCACAGGGATTCGGCGAGCAGTACTTC,CASSFSQGFGEQYF
TRBJ2-3,NA,NA,TRBV5-1,TGCGCCAGCAGCCCGGACCCGCACACAGATACGCAGTATTTT,CASSPDPHTDTQYF
TRBJ2-7,TRBD1,NA,TRBV6-2/TRBV6-3,TGTGCCAGCAGTACCCCACGGGACAGCTCCTACGAGCAGTACTTC,CASSTPRDSSYEQYF
TRBJ2-3,NA,NA,TRBV29-1,TGCAGCGTCGACTGGCCCGATACGCAGTATTTT,CSVDWPDTQYF
TRBJ1-2,NA,NA,TRBV7-8,TGTGCCAGCAGCTTAGGGACAGCGGAGAACTATGGCTACACCTTC,CASSLGTAENYGYTF
TRBJ2-7,NA,NA,TRBV20-1,TGCAGTGTTAGGGGGAGAAGCTTGGGATACGAGCAGTACTTC,CSVRGRSLGYEQYF
TRBJ2-5,NA,NA,TRBV28,TGTGCCAGCAGTAGGGGTTGGGAGACCCAGTACTTC,CASSRGWETQYF
TRBJ2-1,TRBD1,NA,TRBV10-3,TGTGCCATCAGTGAGTCCCCCAGGGGGAGATACAATGAGCAGTTCTTC,CAISESPRGRYNEQFF
TRBJ2-1,TRBD2,few,TRBV7-2,TGTGCCAGCAGTTTTAGCGGGATGTACAATGAGCAGTTCTTC,CASSFSGMYNEQFF
TRBJ1-2,NA,once,TRBV4-2,TGTGCCAGCAGCCAAGACCCGGACTTTCATGGCTACACCTTC,CASSQDPDFHGYTF
TRBJ1-2,NA,NA,TRBV12-3/TRBV12-4,TGTGCCAGCAGTTTAGCACCGGACTCTAACTATGGCTACACCTTC,CASSLAPDSNYGYTF
TRBJ2-1,TRBD2,NA,TRBV7-9,TGTGCCAGCAGCCTCCCAACGGGACTAGCGGGGGGGAATGAGCAGTTCTTC,CASSLPTGLAGGNEQFF
TRBJ2-3,NA,NA,TRBV6-2/TRBV6-3,TGTGCCAGCAAACGGGCGGCCACAGATACGCAGTATTTT,CASKRAATDTQYF
TRBJ2-7,NA,few,TRBV6-5,TGTGCCAGCAGCCCCAGTAGGACGTACTCCTACGAGCAGTACTTC,CASSPSRTYSYEQYF
TRBJ2-1,TRBD1,NA,TRBV3-1,TGTGCCACCAAGGGACAGGGGGCACTTGAGCAGTTCTTC,CATKGQGALEQFF
TRBJ1-1,TRBD1,NA,TRBV7-2,TGTGCCAGCAGCCCAGAGACAGGGGGAGGAGCTTTCTTT,CASSPETGGGAFF
TRBJ2-6,NA,NA,TRBV20-1,TGCAGTGCTAGAGTAATAAGGTCCCGCTCTGGGGCCAACGTCCTGACTTTC,CSARVIRSRSGANVLTF